Shown below are 26 T cell receptor beta chains from a single sample sequenced in a study of cytomegalovirus exposure and HLA in healthy donors. The PCR used 60 Vbeta and 13 Jbeta primers. Sequenced by immunoSEQ multiplex PCR; TCRdb stores in-frame clones only, minus some. The sample lists about 170,000 clones, just over 75% seen once, with 2% to 2.5% in the top ten. What was sequenced was PBMCs. These receptors came from a woman in her twenties or thirties in good health and CMV-seropositive.

This rearrangement joins TRBV28 to TRBJ1-3; D gene unclear. Between the trimmed V and J ends, which lost 3 bases and 0 bases, there was a span of 6 bases. Per germline, CDR1 MDHEN and CDR2 SYDVKM. The CDR3 is 14 amino acids. The CDR3 protein is CASSFGVSGNTIYF. In nucleotides, the CDR3 is TGTGCCAGCAGTTTCGGAGTCTCTGGAAACACCATATATTTT. Drawing the rest from reference TRBV28 and TRBJ1-3, the complete variable domain is DVKVTQSSRYLVKRTGEKVFLECVQDMDHENMFWYRQDPGLGLRLIYFSYDVKMKEKGDIPEGYSVSREKKERFSLILESASTNQTSMYLCASSFGVSGNTIYFGEGSWLTVV.

This clone occurred once. The rearrangement uses TRBV2 and TRBJ1-1; D is unclear. The CDR3 covers 13 residues. The ends were cut back, 6 bases at V and 4 bases at J, with 12 bases in the middle. Germline values: CDR1 SNHLY, CDR2 FYNNEI. The CDR3 loop reads CASSETGFTEAFF. DNA of the CDR3: TGTGCCAGCAGCGAAACGGGGTTCACTGAAGCTTTCTTT. The full variable domain, with the rest looked up from reference TRBV2 and TRBJ1-1, is EPEVTQTPSHQVTQMGQEVILRCVPISNHLYFYWYRQILGQKVEFLVSFYNNEISEKSEIFDDQFSVERPDGSNFTLKIRSTKLEDSAMYFCASSETGFTEAFFGQGTRLTVV.

The CDR3 is CASSSSALSGRLDTGELFF. The CDR3 nucleotides are TGCGCCAGCAGCTCCAGTGCCCTTAGCGGGAGATTGGACACCGGGGAGCTGTTTTTT. The chain uses TRBV5-1 and TRBJ2-2; 9 positions match TRBD2. Trimming removed 3 bases from V and 3 bases from J; junction bases left unmatched: 15. Germline CDR1 and CDR2: SGHRS and YFSETQ. The CDR3 has 19 amino acids.

The CDR3 spells CASSDRTGREQPQHF. As DNA, the CDR3 is TGTGCCAGCAGTGATCGGACAGGGCGGGAGCAGCCCCAGCATTTT. J is TRBJ1-5 and V is TRBV2; 8 bases agree with TRBD1. CDR1 SNHLY and CDR2 FYNNEI come from the germline V gene. V was clipped by 3 bases and J by 7 bases; unmatched bases: 8. CDR3 size: 15 residues.

This rearrangement joins TRBV29-1 to TRBJ1-1; no firm D call. Deletions cut 0 bases from V and 6 bases from J, with 11 bases between. The CDR3 covers 13 residues. In germline, CDR1 is SQVTM, CDR2 ANQGSEA. This chain's CDR3 is CSVEERPRSEAFF. The CDR3 DNA sequence: TGCAGCGTTGAAGAGAGGCCAAGATCTGAAGCTTTCTTT.

V gene TRBV10-3 combines with J gene TRBJ1-1, with unresolved D. This CDR3 spans 13 amino acids. Germline values: CDR1 ENHRY, CDR2 SYGVKD. Trimming removed 4 bases from V and 4 bases from J, with 10 bases in between. CDR3 nucleotide sequence: TGTGCCATCAGTGCCACCCAGGCCACTGAAGCTTTCTTT. Its protein product is CAISATQATEAFF.

The chain couples TRBV9 to TRBJ1-6, with D possibly TRBD1 on 5 matching bases. Per the germline V gene, CDR1 is SGDLS and CDR2 is YYNGEE. The V end lost 4 bases, the J end lost 16 bases, and 15 bases lay between the germline ends. This CDR3 has 12 amino acids. This chain's CDR3 is CASSRPGGDLHF. The CDR3 DNA reads as TGTGCCAGCAGCAGGCCGGGGGGGGATCTCCACTTT. Looking up the rest from reference TRBV9 and TRBJ1-6 gives the full variable domain: DSGVTQTPKHLITATGQRVTLRCSPRSGDLSVYWYQQSLDQGLQFLIQYYNGEERAKGNILERFSAQQFPDLHSELNLSSLELGDSALYFCASSRPGGDLHFGNGTRLTVT.

This chain joins TRBV11-3 and TRBJ2-1; 7 bases are a match to TRBD1. From germline, CDR1 is SGHNT and CDR2 YENEEA. V gave up 3 bases and J gave up 6 bases; unmatched junction bases: 8. The CDR3 covers 15 residues. The CDR3 bases are TGTGCCAGCAGCTTCCGACAGGGATCCGTCAATGAGCAGTTCTTC. Translating it yields CASSFRQGSVNEQFF. The variable domain in full, with the rest retrieved from reference TRBV11-3 and TRBJ2-1, is EAGVVQSPRYKIIEKKQPVAFWCNPISGHNTLYWYLQNLGQGPELLIRYENEEAVDDSQLPKDRFSAERLKGVDSTLKIQPAELGDSAVYLCASSFRQGSVNEQFFGPGTRLTVL.

The sample holds a few counts of this clone. The J gene is TRBJ1-4, the V gene TRBV23-1, with D possibly TRBD1 on 5 matching bases. TRBV23-1 is an ORF; its function is uncertain. V lost 5 bases to trimming and J lost 8 bases, with 18 bases between them. This CDR3 has 15 amino acids. CDR3 in amino acids: CASSGLGDWGEKLFF. As DNA, the CDR3 is TGCGCCAGCAGTGGTCTGGGGGACTGGGGGGAAAAACTGTTTTTT.

V gene TRBV5-6 combines with J gene TRBJ1-2, with 9 positions matching TRBD1. The CDR3 loop spans 15 amino acids. Germline-derived CDR1 and CDR2 are SGHDT and YYEEEE. V shed 1 base and J 5 bases; nucleotides not matched to a gene: 6. The CDR3 DNA reads TGTGCCAGCAGCTTGAGGCAGACAGGGGGGTATGGCTACACCTTC. Residues: CASSLRQTGGYGYTF.

The DNA of the CDR3 is TGTGCCAGCAGTGACATAGCGCTGGGGAATGAGCAGTTCTTC. Protein: CASSDIALGNEQFF. V is TRBV2 and J is TRBJ2-1, with D tentatively TRBD2 (5 bases). This CDR3 has 14 residues. V lost 3 bases and J lost 7, with 13 bases in between. Germline V gene data show CDR1 as SNHLY and CDR2 as FYNNEI.

The V gene is TRBV5-4, the J gene TRBJ2-5; D is ambiguous. This CDR3 is 12 amino acids long. V dropped 4 bases and J dropped 4 bases, with 8 bases sitting between them. Germline V gives CDR1 SGHNT, CDR2 YYREEE (reference sequence). The CDR3 DNA reads as TGTGCCAGCAGCCGCGACTCAGAGACCCAGTACTTC. Residues: CASSRDSETQYF.

The V gene is TRBV5-1, the J gene TRBJ1-3; 8 bases agree with TRBD1. Per germline, CDR1 SGHRS and CDR2 YFSETQ. Trimming at V came to 4 bases and at J to 10 bases, leaving 10 bases not matched to a gene. The CDR3 is 14 amino acids. The CDR3 reads CASSQLQGEGTIYF. CDR3 bases: TGCGCCAGCAGCCAACTACAGGGGGAAGGGACCATATATTTT.

The chain couples TRBV30 to TRBJ1-2; D unclear. The CDR3 spans 11 residues. The V and J ends lost 1 base and 6 bases respectively, with 6 bases between them. Germline V gives CDR1 GTSNPN, CDR2 SVGIG (reference sequence). CDR3 in amino acids: CAWSESDGYTF. CDR3 nucleotides: TGTGCCTGGAGTGAAAGCGATGGCTACACCTTC.

The chain combines TRBV9 with TRBJ2-5; tentatively, D is TRBD1 (7 bases). Germline CDR1 and CDR2: SGDLS and YYNGEE. V lost 4 bases and J 1 base, leaving 14 bases between the germline ends. CDR3 length: 15 residues. The DNA of the CDR3 is TGTGCCAGCAGCCCAGGGGGGACCTTCCAAGAGACCCAGTACTTC. Encoded protein: CASSPGGTFQETQYF.

The V call is TRBV29-1, the J call TRBJ2-7, with 12 bases identical to TRBD2. Trimming cost V 4 bases and J 6 bases; bases outside gene matches: 1. This CDR3 spans 12 amino acids. Per germline, CDR1 SQVTM and CDR2 ANQGSEA. The DNA of the CDR3 is TGCAGCGTTGCGACTAGCGGGAGCGAGCAGTACTTC. Translated: CSVATSGSEQYF.

In DNA form, the CDR3 reads TGTGCCAGCAGTGGAGGGGGATCCTACGAGCAGTACTTC. Translation: CASSGGGSYEQYF. The chain recombines TRBV2 with TRBJ2-7; maybe TRBD1 (6 bases). From germline, CDR1 is SNHLY and CDR2 FYNNEI. The CDR3 is 13 residues long. With 4 bases removed from V and 1 base from J, the gap between germline ends came to 8 bases.

V usage is TRBV4-3 and J usage is TRBJ1-2; tentative D call: TRBD1 (6 bases). V lost 0 bases and J 8 bases, leaving 25 bases between the germline ends. Germline V gene sequence: CDR1 LGHNA, CDR2 YSLEER. The CDR3 runs to 18 residues. CDR3 nucleotides: TGCGCCAGCAGCCAAGAGGGGGCGGCGCGCGATTCCAGGGGAGGCTACACCTTC. Translation: CASSQEGAARDSRGGYTF.

The genes are TRBV7-9 and TRBJ2-1, with D perhaps matching TRBD2 (5 bases). CDR3 length: 16 amino acids. The germline V gene encodes CDR1 SEHNR and CDR2 FQNEAQ (reference sequence). The V and J ends lost 5 bases and 4 bases respectively, with 18 bases between them. The chain's CDR3 is CASSTLPSSVYNEQFF. CDR3 bases: TGTGCCAGCAGCACCCTCCCTAGCAGCGTTTACAATGAGCAGTTCTTC.

The J gene is TRBJ1-1, the V gene TRBV28; possible D gene TRBD1, 5 bases. Germline V gives CDR1 MDHEN, CDR2 SYDVKM. The CDR3 extends over 14 amino acids. Trimming pared 8 bases from V and 1 base from J, leaving 14 bases between. As DNA, the CDR3 is TGTGCCAGCGGGGGGATTGGGGGGAACACTGAAGCTTTCTTT. It yields the protein CASGGIGGNTEAFF.

V gene TRBV29-1 combines with J gene TRBJ1-1; 7 bases are shared with TRBD1. The CDR3 is 13 residues long. CDR1 SQVTM and CDR2 ANQGSEA come from the germline V gene. V shed 7 bases, J shed 1 base, and the junction held 6 bases outside the gene matches. The CDR3 region is CSARQGPNTEAFF. The CDR3 DNA reads TGCAGCGCTCGACAGGGACCGAACACTGAAGCTTTCTTT. The full variable domain, in which reference TRBV29-1 and TRBJ1-1 provide the parts outside the CDR3, is SAVISQKPSRDICQRGTSLTIQCQVDSQVTMMFWYRQQPGQSLTLIATANQGSEATYESGFVIDKFPISRPNLTFSTLTVSNMSPEDSSIYLCSARQGPNTEAFFGQGTRLTVV.

The chain couples TRBV10-3 to TRBJ1-2; 8 nucleotides line up with TRBD1. The CDR3 is made up of 13 amino acids. CDR1 is ENHRY, CDR2 SYGVKD, per germline. The V segment lost 6 bases and the J segment 6 bases; nucleotides outside the gene matches: 6. The CDR3 here is CAIRYRGGDGYTF. CDR3 bases: TGTGCCATCAGGTACAGGGGGGGAGATGGCTACACCTTC.

V gene TRBV19 combines with J gene TRBJ1-5, with D perhaps matching TRBD1 (6 bases). Per the germline V gene, CDR1 is LNHDA and CDR2 is SQIVND (reference sequence). This CDR3 comprises 11 residues. The CDR3 protein is CATGYNQPQHF. The CDR3 DNA reads as TGTGCAACAGGGTACAATCAGCCCCAGCATTTT. The variable domain in full, completed from reference TRBV19 and TRBJ1-5, reads DGGITQSPKYLFRKEGQNVTLSCEQNLNHDAMYWYRQDPGQGLRLIYYSQIVNDFQKGDIAEGYSVSREKKESFPLTVTSAQKNPTAFYLCATGYNQPQHFGDGTRLSIL.

The chain has TRBV11-3 and TRBJ1-1; D unresolved. Germline loops: CDR1 SGHNT, CDR2 YENEEA. The CDR3 has 12 amino acids. V was pared by 5 bases and J by 3 bases, with 7 bases between. CDR3 nucleotides: TGTGCCAGCAGCCCGGGTCACACTGAAGCTTTCTTT. It translates to CASSPGHTEAFF.

The chain carries TRBV2 and TRBJ1-4; perhaps TRBD1 as D (5 bases). This CDR3 has 13 residues. V shed 6 bases and J shed 1 base, with 6 bases lying between them. CDR1 is SNHLY, CDR2 FYNNEI, per germline. The chain's CDR3 is CASRGETNEKLFF. In DNA form, the CDR3 reads TGTGCCAGCAGAGGGGAAACTAATGAAAAACTGTTTTTT.

This sequence joins TRBV7-9 and TRBJ1-5; D uncertain. The CDR3 totals 14 residues. V lost 5 bases, J lost 0 bases, and 8 bases lay in between. Germline V gives CDR1 SEHNR, CDR2 FQNEAQ (reference sequence). Here the CDR3 reads CASSPTASNQPQHF. The CDR3, as DNA: TGTGCCAGCAGCCCAACAGCTAGCAATCAGCCCCAGCATTTT.